The clone carrying this T cell receptor beta chain was detected only a few times. This entry is derived from a study of cytomegalovirus exposure and HLA in healthy donors. Across the study: The 600 to 800 first-cohort repertoires shared a platform with the 120 or so validation repertoires, as reported in a later analysis.

Clones were sequenced by immunoSEQ multiplex PCR, and TCRdb holds only the in-frame ones, with some missing. This sample has a few hundred thousand clones, with 88% found just once. The CDR3 totals 16 residues. After removal of 7 bases from V and 2 bases from J, the junction contained 9 bases not matched to a gene. The germline gives CDR1 SEHNR, CDR2 FQNEAQ (reference sequence). This rearrangement joins TRBV7-9 to TRBJ2-2; TRBD2 matches 8 bases. The clonotype originates from a woman between 18 and 30 years old in good health and CMV-seronegative. Sequencing input: PBMCs. The CDR3 loop is CASTNPTSDNTGELFF. The CDR3 DNA sequence: TGTGCCAGCACCAACCCGACTAGCGACAACACCGGGGAGCTGTTTTTT.